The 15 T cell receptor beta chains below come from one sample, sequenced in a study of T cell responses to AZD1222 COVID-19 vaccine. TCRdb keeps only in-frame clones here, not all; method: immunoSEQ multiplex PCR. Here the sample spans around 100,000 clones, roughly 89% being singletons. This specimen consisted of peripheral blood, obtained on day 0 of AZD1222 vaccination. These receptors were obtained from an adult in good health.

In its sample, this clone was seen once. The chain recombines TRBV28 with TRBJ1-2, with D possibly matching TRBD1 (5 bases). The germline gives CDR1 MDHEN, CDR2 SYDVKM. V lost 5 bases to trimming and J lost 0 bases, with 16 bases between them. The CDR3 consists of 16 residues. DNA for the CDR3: TGTGCCAGCAGTCTCCCTGTGCAGGGACCTAACTATGGCTACACCTTC. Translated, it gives CASSLPVQGPNYGYTF.

CDR3 DNA sequence: TGTGCCAGCAGCTTGGAGTACACCGGGGAGCTGTTTTTT. Amino acid sequence: CASSLEYTGELFF. V usage is TRBV5-4 and J usage is TRBJ2-2; D is uncertain. Looked up from germline, CDR1 is SGHNT and CDR2 is YYREEE (reference sequence). This CDR3 region has 13 residues. The V gene lost 0 bases and the J gene lost 3 bases, with 3 bases spanning the gap. Together with reference TRBV5-4 and TRBJ2-2, the CDR3 gives the full variable domain: ETGVTQSPTHLIKTRGQQVTLRCSSQSGHNTVSWYQQALGQGPQFIFQYYREEENGRGNFPPRFSGLQFPNYSSELNVNALELDDSALYLCASSLEYTGELFFGEGSRLTVL.

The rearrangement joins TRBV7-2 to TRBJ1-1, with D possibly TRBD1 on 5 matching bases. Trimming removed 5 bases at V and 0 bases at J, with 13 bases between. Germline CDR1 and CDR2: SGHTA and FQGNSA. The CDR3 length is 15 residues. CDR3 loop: CASSGQGTVNTEAFF. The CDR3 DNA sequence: TGTGCCAGCAGCGGACAAGGGACGGTGAACACTGAAGCTTTCTTT.

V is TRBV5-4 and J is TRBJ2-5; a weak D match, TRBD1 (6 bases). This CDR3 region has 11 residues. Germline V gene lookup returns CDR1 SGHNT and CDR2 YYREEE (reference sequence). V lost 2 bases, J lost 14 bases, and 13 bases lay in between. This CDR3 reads CASSFRDTYYF. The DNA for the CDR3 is TGTGCCAGCAGCTTTCGGGACACCTATTACTTC.

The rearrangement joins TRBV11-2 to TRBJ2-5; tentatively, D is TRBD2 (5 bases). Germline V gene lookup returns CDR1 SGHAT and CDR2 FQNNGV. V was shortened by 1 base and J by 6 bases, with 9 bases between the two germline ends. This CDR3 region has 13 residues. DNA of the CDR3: TGTGCCAGCAGCTTAGTGATGACTAAGACCCAGTACTTC. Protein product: CASSLVMTKTQYF. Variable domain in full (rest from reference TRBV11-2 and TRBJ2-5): EAGVAQSPRYKIIEKRQSVAFWCNPISGHATLYWYQQILGQGPKLLIQFQNNGVVDDSQLPKDRFSAERLKGVDSTLKIQPAKLEDSAVYLCASSLVMTKTQYFGPGTRLLVL.

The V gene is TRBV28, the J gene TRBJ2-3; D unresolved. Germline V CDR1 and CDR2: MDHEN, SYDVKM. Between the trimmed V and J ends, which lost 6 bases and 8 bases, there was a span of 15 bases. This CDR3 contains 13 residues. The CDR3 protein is CASSDVPFGTQYF. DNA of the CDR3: TGTGCCAGCAGCGACGTCCCGTTCGGTACGCAGTATTTT.

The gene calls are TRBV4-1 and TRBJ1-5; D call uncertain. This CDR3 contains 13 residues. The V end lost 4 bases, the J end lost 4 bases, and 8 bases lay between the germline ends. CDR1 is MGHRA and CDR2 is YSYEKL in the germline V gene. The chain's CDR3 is CASSPVLNQPQHF. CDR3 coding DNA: TGCGCCAGCAGCCCCGTCTTAAATCAGCCCCAGCATTTT.

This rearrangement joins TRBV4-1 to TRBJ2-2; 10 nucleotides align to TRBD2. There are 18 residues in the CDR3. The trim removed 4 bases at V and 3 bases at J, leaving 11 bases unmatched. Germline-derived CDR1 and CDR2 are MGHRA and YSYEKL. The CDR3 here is CASSPRVAGGQDTGELFF. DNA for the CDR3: TGCGCCAGCAGCCCTCGGGTAGCGGGAGGCCAGGACACCGGGGAGCTGTTTTTT.

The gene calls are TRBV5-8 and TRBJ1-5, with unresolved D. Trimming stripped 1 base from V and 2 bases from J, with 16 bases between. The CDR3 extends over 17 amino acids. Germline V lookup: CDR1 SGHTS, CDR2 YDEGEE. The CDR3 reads CASSLSGTVLGNQPQHF. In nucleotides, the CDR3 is TGTGCCAGCAGCTTGAGTGGTACAGTCCTCGGCAATCAGCCCCAGCATTTT.

Here the CDR3 reads CASSFTAIAGLAGNNEQFF. The CDR3, as DNA: TGTGCCAGCAGCTTTACAGCCATCGCCGGACTAGCGGGAAACAATGAGCAGTTCTTC. V gene TRBV11-2 combines with J gene TRBJ2-1; 12 bases map to TRBD2. The germline V gene has CDR1 SGHAT and CDR2 FQNNGV. The CDR3 totals 19 residues. Trimming at V came to 3 bases and at J to 5 bases, leaving 14 bases not matched to a gene.

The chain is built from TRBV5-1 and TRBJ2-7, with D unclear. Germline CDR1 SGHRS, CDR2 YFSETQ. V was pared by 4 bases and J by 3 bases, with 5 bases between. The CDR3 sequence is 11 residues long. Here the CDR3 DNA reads TGCGCCAGCAGCCAAAACTACGAGCAGTACTTC. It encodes CASSQNYEQYF.

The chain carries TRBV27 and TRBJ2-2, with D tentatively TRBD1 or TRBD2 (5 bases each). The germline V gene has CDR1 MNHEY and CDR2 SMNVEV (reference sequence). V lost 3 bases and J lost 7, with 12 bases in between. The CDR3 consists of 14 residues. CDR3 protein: CASSFYRGIGELFF. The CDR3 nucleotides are TGTGCCAGCAGTTTTTATCGGGGCATCGGGGAGCTGTTTTTT.

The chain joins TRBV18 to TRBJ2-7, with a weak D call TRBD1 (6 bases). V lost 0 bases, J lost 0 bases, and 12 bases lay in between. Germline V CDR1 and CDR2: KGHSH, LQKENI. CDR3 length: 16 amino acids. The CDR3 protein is CASSPPNRVNSYEQYF. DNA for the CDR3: TGTGCCAGCTCACCACCTAACAGGGTTAACTCCTACGAGCAGTACTTC.

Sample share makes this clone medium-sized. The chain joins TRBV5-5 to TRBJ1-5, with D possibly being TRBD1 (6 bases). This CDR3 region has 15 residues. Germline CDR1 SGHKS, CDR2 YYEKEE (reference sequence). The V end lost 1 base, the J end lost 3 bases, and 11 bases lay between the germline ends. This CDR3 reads CASSLLSGDNQPQHF. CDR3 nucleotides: TGTGCCAGCAGCTTGTTGTCAGGGGACAATCAGCCCCAGCATTTT.

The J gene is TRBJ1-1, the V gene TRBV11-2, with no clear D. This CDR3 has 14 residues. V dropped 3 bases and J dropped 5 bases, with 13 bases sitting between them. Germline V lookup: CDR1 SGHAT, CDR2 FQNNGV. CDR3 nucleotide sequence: TGTGCCAGCAGCTTTGAGGGATCGGGAACTGAAGCTTTCTTT. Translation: CASSFEGSGTEAFF.